This T cell receptor beta chain was sequenced in a study of beta chain features in type 1 diabetes. Trimming pared 4 bases from V and 4 bases from J, leaving 13 bases between. The length of the CDR3 is 13 residues. The germline gives CDR1 SQVTM, CDR2 ANQGSEA. Staining for CD45RO/CCR7/CD25/CD127/CD95/CD27 allowed sorting of CD4+ naive, central memory, regulatory and stem cell-like memory cells. Populations obtained by sorting all exceeded 98% purity. Every isolated RNA sample was fully reverse transcribed, so sequencing captured expressed TCRB transcripts. Naive, central memory and regulatory T cell samples yielded about 3.57 million reads on average. Only in-frame clones appear in the TCRdb table, and some are missing; sequencing was by immunoSEQ multiplex PCR. In the table there are roughly 500,000 clones, 30% of which are singletons.

This chain links TRBV29-1 with TRBJ1-1; D perhaps matches TRBD1 (5 bases). The specimen sequenced was naive CD4+ T cells from blood. The sequence was collected from a man younger than 35 in good health. The CDR3 sequence: CSVGGRVVTEAFF. The CDR3 DNA reads as TGCAGCGTTGGGGGCAGGGTAGTCACTGAAGCTTTCTTT.